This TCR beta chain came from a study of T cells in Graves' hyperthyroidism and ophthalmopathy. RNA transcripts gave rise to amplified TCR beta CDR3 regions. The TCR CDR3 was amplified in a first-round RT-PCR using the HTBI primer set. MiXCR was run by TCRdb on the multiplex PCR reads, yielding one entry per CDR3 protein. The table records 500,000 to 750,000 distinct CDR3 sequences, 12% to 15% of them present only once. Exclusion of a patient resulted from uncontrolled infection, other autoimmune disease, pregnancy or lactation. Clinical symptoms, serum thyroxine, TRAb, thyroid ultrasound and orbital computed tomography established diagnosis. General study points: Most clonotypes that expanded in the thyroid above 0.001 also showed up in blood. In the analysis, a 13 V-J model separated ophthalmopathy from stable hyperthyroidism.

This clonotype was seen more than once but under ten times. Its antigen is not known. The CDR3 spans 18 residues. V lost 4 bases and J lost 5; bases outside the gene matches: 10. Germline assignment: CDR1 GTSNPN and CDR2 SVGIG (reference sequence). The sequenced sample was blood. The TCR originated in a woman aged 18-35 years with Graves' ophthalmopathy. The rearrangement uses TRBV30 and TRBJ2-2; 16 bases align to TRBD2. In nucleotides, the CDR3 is TGTGCCTGGACCACATGGGGACTAGCGGGAGGGCCAACCGGGGAGCTGTTTTTT. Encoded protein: CAWTTWGLAGGPTGELFF.